These 9 T cell receptor beta chains share one sample of origin, sequenced in a study of siplizumab effects on memory and regulatory T cells. The method was immunoSEQ multiplex PCR; TCRdb's version includes in-frame clones alone and lacks a portion of them. This table holds more than 90,000 clones, roughly 94% found once. Sequencing was performed on non-Treg CD4+ T cells sorted from blood. The receptor set was obtained from a human donor in good health.

V usage is TRBV7-2 and J usage is TRBJ1-3; D not resolved. Germline V gene sequence: CDR1 SGHTA, CDR2 FQGNSA. V was pared by 5 bases and J by 0 bases, with 11 bases between. This CDR3 is built from 15 residues. CDR3 sequence (DNA): TGTGCCAGCAGCCCGTACGGGATCTCTGGAAACACCATATATTTT. Encoded protein: CASSPYGISGNTIYF.

The chain has TRBV19 and TRBJ2-1; 10 bases fit TRBD2. Trimming removed 6 bases from V and 9 bases from J; junction bases left unmatched: 11. The CDR3 runs 15 residues. Germline values: CDR1 LNHDA, CDR2 SQIVND (reference sequence). The CDR3 DNA sequence: TGTGCCAGTAGATCCGGTAGCCTAGCGGGAGCTGAGCAGTTCTTC. Protein sequence: CASRSGSLAGAEQFF. The entire variable domain, with the rest obtained from reference TRBV19 and TRBJ2-1, is as follows: DGGITQSPKYLFRKEGQNVTLSCEQNLNHDAMYWYRQDPGQGLRLIYYSQIVNDFQKGDIAEGYSVSREKKESFPLTVTSAQKNPTAFYLCASRSGSLAGAEQFFGPGTRLTVL.

This chain links TRBV7-2 with TRBJ2-5; a weak D match, TRBD1 (6 bases). The CDR3 contains 17 residues. Trimming shortened V by 4 bases and J by 3 bases, and 21 bases separated the two germline ends. CDR1 is SGHTA and CDR2 is FQGNSA in the germline V gene. This CDR3 reads CASSYSPLQGGEETQYF. CDR3 DNA: TGTGCCAGCAGCTATTCGCCTTTACAGGGTGGGGAAGAGACCCAGTACTTC.

The V and J genes are TRBV18 and TRBJ1-2; D may be TRBD1 (5 bases). From germline, CDR1 is KGHSH and CDR2 LQKENI. Trimming removed 2 bases at V and 4 bases at J, with 11 bases between. This CDR3 is 14 amino acids long. The CDR3 bases are TGTGCCAGCTCACCAACGGACATACTCTATGGCTACACCTTC. Amino acid sequence: CASSPTDILYGYTF.

This chain uses TRBV5-1 with TRBJ2-6, with D tentatively TRBD1 (6 bases). The V end was cut by 3 bases, the J end by 0 bases, with 13 bases between. Germline V gene data show CDR1 as SGHRS and CDR2 as YFSETQ. This CDR3 is 17 amino acids long. In DNA form, the CDR3 reads TGCGCCAGCAGCTCCCGGGACACTCTCTCTGGGGCCAACGTCCTGACTTTC. Translating gives CASSSRDTLSGANVLTF.

This chain joins TRBV19 and TRBJ2-1; D ambiguous. V was clipped by 1 base and J by 5 bases, with 12 bases between them. The germline V gene has CDR1 LNHDA and CDR2 SQIVND (reference sequence). The CDR3 contains 15 residues. The CDR3 DNA sequence: TGTGCCAGTAGTATAGTTGGCCGAACCCACAATGAGCAGTTCTTC. It translates to CASSIVGRTHNEQFF.

The V and J genes are TRBV28 and TRBJ1-6; the match to TRBD1 covers 9 bases. In germline, CDR1 is MDHEN, CDR2 SYDVKM. The CDR3 runs 19 residues. The V gene end was trimmed by 1 base and the J gene end by 7 bases; junction bases not matched to a gene: 14. CDR3 loop: CASSLSWDRVPGGNSPLHF. The CDR3 DNA follows: TGTGCCAGCAGTTTATCGTGGGACAGGGTGCCGGGGGGGAATTCACCCCTCCACTTT.

This chain links TRBV5-1 with TRBJ1-1, with 9 bases identical to TRBD1. Trimming removed 4 bases from V and 1 base from J; junction bases left unmatched: 5. The CDR3 loop spans 15 amino acids. Per the germline V gene, CDR1 is SGHRS and CDR2 is YFSETQ. The CDR3 region is CASSVRDRENTEAFF. CDR3 coding DNA: TGCGCCAGCAGCGTCAGGGACAGGGAGAACACTGAAGCTTTCTTT.

The chain is built from TRBV28 and TRBJ1-2; perhaps TRBD1 as D (5 bases). This CDR3 has 15 residues. Trimming left V 6 bases short and J 0 bases short, with 14 bases between. From germline, CDR1 is MDHEN and CDR2 SYDVKM. The CDR3 DNA follows: TGTGCCAGCAGGGGTACCGGGACGTCTAACTATGGCTACACCTTC. It specifies CASRGTGTSNYGYTF.